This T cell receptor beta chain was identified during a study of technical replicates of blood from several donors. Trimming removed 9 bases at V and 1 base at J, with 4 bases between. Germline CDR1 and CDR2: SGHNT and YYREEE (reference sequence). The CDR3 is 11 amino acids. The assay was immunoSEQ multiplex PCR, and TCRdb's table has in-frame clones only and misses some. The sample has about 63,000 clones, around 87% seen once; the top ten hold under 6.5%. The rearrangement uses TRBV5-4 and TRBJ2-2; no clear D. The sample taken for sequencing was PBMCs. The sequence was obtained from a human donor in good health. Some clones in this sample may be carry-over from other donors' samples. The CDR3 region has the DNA TGTGCCACCCTGAACACCGGGGAGCTGTTTTTT. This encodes CATLNTGELFF.